In this sample, the clone carrying this TCR beta chain turned up once. The data were taken from a study of blood T cell repertoires in COVID-19. Study context: Samples taken during acute and convalescent COVID-19 were collected in the United States, Italy and Spain.

Enrollees, about 18 to 89 years old, lived in 20 to 25 US areas. Membership in each cohort depended on participant-reported clinical history. Cohort 3 recovery required two negative PCRs, clearance, or symptom resolution. The length of the CDR3 is 20 residues. The ends lost 2 bases at V and 4 bases at J; junction bases unmatched: 21. Looked up from germline, CDR1 is LGHNA and CDR2 is YSLEER. The repertoire was sequenced with immunoSEQ multiplex PCR; TCRdb's copy has only in-frame clones and lacks some. The data show 160,000 or so clones, more than 75% seen once. This sequence was found in a woman aged 50 to 60 who had recovered from COVID-19. Sequenced material: PBMCs or T cells enriched from blood (not recorded which). The gene calls are TRBV4-3 and TRBJ1-2, with 8 nucleotides matching TRBD1. The CDR3 nucleotides read TGCGCCAGCAGCCAACGCGCGGAACCAGGGGGCGCGTCAGGGGGCTATGGCTACACCTTC. Its protein is CASSQRAEPGGASGGYGYTF.